This is a list of T cell receptor beta chains from one sample in a study of blood T cell repertoires in COVID-19. Assay used: immunoSEQ multiplex PCR; TCRdb lists only in-frame clones, some missing. The sample holds roughly 250,000 clones; about four fifths are singletons and the top ten take 4% to 5%. Sequenced: peripheral blood. The receptor set was obtained from a woman between 70 and 85 years old with acute or convalescent COVID-19. CDR3s include the opening cysteine and the closing phenylalanine or tryptophan. D genes are given only for firm matches. Clone size appears in some rows only: once, few, many, or a class for an expanded clone.

>TRBJ1-1|TRBV29-1|-|-
CSVPPSVMNTEAFF
TGCAGCGTGCCCCCGAGTGTAATGAACACTGAAGCTTTCTTT
>TRBJ1-5|TRBV28|-|-
CASLPSGRNQPQHF
TGTGCCAGCCTCCCCAGTGGGCGCAATCAGCCCCAGCATTTT
>TRBJ2-1|TRBV7-9|-|-
CASSRGLAELNEQFF
TGTGCCAGCAGCCGAGGTCTAGCTGAACTCAATGAGCAGTTCTTC
>TRBJ1-5|TRBV28|-|-
CASSLRRGNQPQHF
TGTGCCAGCAGTTTACGGCGGGGAAATCAGCCCCAGCATTTT
>TRBJ2-1|TRBV2|-|-
CASSELAALSYNEQFF
TGTGCCAGCAGTGAATTAGCGGCCCTCTCCTACAATGAGCAGTTCTTC
>TRBJ2-7|TRBV4-3|-|-
CASSQDPQGEQYF
TGCGCCAGCAGCCAAGATCCCCAGGGGGAGCAGTACTTC
>TRBJ2-1|TRBV4-2|TRBD1|-
CASSHPGQPNEQFF
TGTGCCAGCAGCCACCCGGGACAGCCCAATGAGCAGTTCTTC
>TRBJ2-7|TRBV5-5|TRBD1|-
CASRRTGISYEQYF
TGTGCCAGCAGACGGACAGGGATTTCCTACGAGCAGTACTTC
>TRBJ2-1|TRBV6-2/TRBV6-3|TRBD2|-
CASSSRLAGGYNEQFF
TGTGCCAGCAGTTCGAGACTAGCGGGGGGGTACAATGAGCAGTTCTTC
>TRBJ2-7|TRBV15|TRBD1|-
CATSREGQGAWEQYF
TGTGCCACCAGCAGAGAGGGGCAGGGGGCATGGGAGCAGTACTTC
>TRBJ2-7|TRBV5-5|-|-
CASSLETHSYEQYF
TGTGCCAGCAGCTTGGAAACTCACTCCTACGAGCAGTACTTC
>TRBJ1-4|TRBV9|-|-
CASSPSLIQQGPNEKLFF
TGTGCCAGCAGCCCTAGCCTAATCCAACAGGGACCTAATGAAAAACTGTTTTTT
>TRBJ1-1|TRBV9|-|-
CASSAQGTEAFF
TGTGCCAGCAGCGCACAGGGTACTGAAGCTTTCTTT
>TRBJ1-3|TRBV7-2|TRBD1|few
CASRPGTGGAWGGNTIYF
TGTGCCAGCAGGCCCGGGACAGGGGGCGCTTGGGGAGGAAACACCATATATTTT
>TRBJ1-2|TRBV6-1|-|many
CASSDLRTAYGYTF
TGTGCCAGCAGTGACCTACGGACAGCCTATGGCTACACCTTC
>TRBJ1-1|TRBV28|TRBD1|-
CASSSAPGQGAGTEAFF
TGTGCCAGCAGCTCCGCGCCGGGACAGGGGGCTGGCACTGAAGCTTTCTTT
>TRBJ2-1|TRBV11-2|TRBD2|-
CASSLAGRGGLNEQFF
TGTGCCAGCAGCTTAGCAGGGCGGGGGGGGTTAAATGAGCAGTTCTTC
>TRBJ1-5|TRBV6-5|-|-
CASSPTRVQPQHF
TGTGCCAGCAGTCCCACCAGGGTTCAGCCCCAGCATTTT
>TRBJ2-2|TRBV3-1/TRBV3-2|-|-
CASSQGRITGELFF
TGTGCCAGCAGCCAAGGCAGGATTACCGGGGAGCTGTTTTTT
>TRBJ1-2|TRBV7-2|TRBD1|-
CASSLAGTGVSGYTF
TGTGCCAGCAGCTTAGCGGGGACAGGGGTTTCTGGCTACACCTTC
>TRBJ1-5|TRBV4-3|-|-
CASSQDGGGEGYQPQHF
TGCGCCAGCAGCCAAGATGGGGGTGGGGAGGGATATCAGCCCCAGCATTTT
>TRBJ2-7|TRBV6-2/TRBV6-3|-|-
CASSLRGTYEQYF
TGTGCCAGCAGTTTGCGCGGAACCTACGAGCAGTACTTC
>TRBJ2-7|TRBV5-6|TRBD1|few
CASSLARGQGGYEQYF
TGTGCCAGCAGCTTGGCTCGGGGACAGGGAGGATACGAGCAGTACTTC
>TRBJ1-5|TRBV6-1|-|few
CASSERGDQPQHF
TGTGCCAGCAGTGAACGCGGTGACCAGCCCCAGCATTTT
>TRBJ1-1|TRBV29-1|-|-
CSVLRGWNTEAFF
TGCAGCGTACTCAGGGGATGGAACACTGAAGCTTTCTTT
>TRBJ1-3|TRBV19|-|-
CASSDMGFSGNTIYF
TGTGCCAGTAGTGACATGGGCTTCTCTGGAAACACCATATATTTT
>TRBJ1-4|TRBV28|-|-
CASSAQGGGTNEKLFF
TGTGCCAGCAGTGCTCAAGGGGGGGGAACTAATGAAAAACTGTTTTTT
>TRBJ1-1|TRBV6-5|-|-
CASSYRGNTEAFF
TGTGCCAGCAGTTACAGGGGGAACACTGAAGCTTTCTTT
>TRBJ2-3|TRBV4-3|TRBD2|-
CASSQGASGIITDTQYF
TGCGCCAGCAGCCAAGGGGCTAGCGGGATTATCACAGATACGCAGTATTTT
>TRBJ1-5|TRBV5-5|-|-
CASSLETGMPNQPQHF
TGTGCCAGCAGCTTGGAAACAGGGATGCCGAATCAGCCCCAGCATTTT
>TRBJ1-4|TRBV27|-|-
CASSFGGGNEKLFF
TGTGCCAGCAGTTTTGGGGGGGGTAATGAAAAACTGTTTTTT
>TRBJ2-7|TRBV6-5|TRBD1|-
CASSPTGVHEQYF
TGTGCCAGCTCGCCGACAGGGGTCCACGAGCAGTACTTC
>TRBJ1-6|TRBV5-4|-|few
CAAGDTYNSPLHF
TGTGCCGCCGGGGACACATATAATTCACCCCTCCACTTT
>TRBJ1-2|TRBV19|-|-
CASSASIYGYTF
TGTGCCAGTAGCGCGAGTATCTATGGCTACACCTTC
>TRBJ2-1|TRBV18|-|-
CASSPRQGNEQFF
TGTGCCAGCTCACCAAGGCAGGGCAATGAGCAGTTCTTC
>TRBJ2-3|TRBV5-4|-|once
CASSLVAVDTQYF
TGTGCCAGCAGCTTGGTGGCCGTCGATACGCAGTATTTT
>TRBJ2-2|TRBV4-3|TRBD2|-
CASSQAASGWAGELFF
TGCGCCAGCAGCCAAGCAGCTAGCGGGTGGGCCGGGGAGCTGTTTTTT
>TRBJ1-2|TRBV19|-|-
CASRKPDGGYGYTF
TGTGCCAGTCGAAAACCCGACGGGGGCTATGGCTACACCTTC
>TRBJ1-6|TRBV18|TRBD1|-
CASSRGQGEYSPLHF
TGTGCCAGCTCACGGGGACAGGGAGAATACTCACCCCTCCACTTT
>TRBJ1-3|TRBV5-4|TRBD1|-
CASSLAPTGLSGNTIYF
TGTGCCAGCAGCTTGGCCCCGACAGGGCTCTCTGGAAACACCATATATTTT
>TRBJ2-2|TRBV7-9|TRBD1|few
CASSLGQGARNTGELFF
TGTGCCAGCAGCTTGGGACAGGGGGCAAGGAACACCGGGGAGCTGTTTTTT
>TRBJ1-5|TRBV5-6|-|-
CASRALKGESNQPQHF
TGTGCCAGCCGCGCCTTAAAGGGGGAGAGCAATCAGCCCCAGCATTTT
>TRBJ2-1|TRBV5-4|-|once
CASSFKLQVGNEQFF
TGTGCCAGCAGCTTTAAACTACAGGTCGGGAATGAGCAGTTCTTC
>TRBJ2-7|TRBV24-1|-|-
CATSDSDSYEQYF
TGTGCCACCAGTGACTCCGACAGCTACGAGCAGTACTTC
>TRBJ2-2|TRBV27|-|-
CASMSVYTGELFF
TGTGCCAGCATGTCAGTTTACACCGGGGAGCTGTTTTTT
>TRBJ1-5|TRBV7-2|-|many
CASSLVRAPGGPQHF
TGTGCCAGCAGCTTGGTGCGGGCTCCAGGAGGGCCCCAGCATTTT